The sequence of this T cell receptor (beta chain) was determined in a study of cytomegalovirus exposure and HLA in healthy donors. Whole-study context: There were under 140 million unique TCR beta sequences, drawn from 150 million to 200 million T cells, in an earlier analysis.

Both 60 Vbeta primers and 13 Jbeta primers went into the PCR. The table came from immunoSEQ multiplex PCR; TCRdb's copy has only in-frame clones and leaves some out. The sample's table shows 60,000 or so clones. Germline CDR1 is SGHVS and CDR2 is FQNEAQ. This CDR3 is built from 16 residues. The junction had 7 bases not matched to a gene; V was cut back by 3 bases and J by 3 bases. As regards this clone: Its antigen remains unidentified.

General study points: Later on, an analysis found that several of the most significant clusters appeared to be linked to common viral pathogens, which included parvovirus B19. In an earlier analysis, in about 530 donors, most V segments appeared productive either ~87% or ~30% of the time. Whilst most TCR sequences proved rare, a subset of public TCRs occurred across many donors.

The chain employs TRBV7-8 and TRBJ2-7; TRBD2 matches at 11 bases. The receptor was isolated from a man in his fifties or sixties in good health and CMV-seropositive. Source material: PBMCs. CDR3 residues: CASSFLLAGDLYEQYF. The CDR3 DNA reads as TGTGCCAGCAGCTTTCTACTAGCGGGAGACCTCTACGAGCAGTACTTC.